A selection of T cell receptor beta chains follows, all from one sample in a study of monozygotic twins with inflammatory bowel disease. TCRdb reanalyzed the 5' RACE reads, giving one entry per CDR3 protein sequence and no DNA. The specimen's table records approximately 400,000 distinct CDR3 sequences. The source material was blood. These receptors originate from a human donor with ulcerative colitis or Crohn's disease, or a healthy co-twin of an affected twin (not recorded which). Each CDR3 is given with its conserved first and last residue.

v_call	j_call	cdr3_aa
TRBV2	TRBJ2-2	CASNEEHTGELFF
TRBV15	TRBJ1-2	CATRNSPNYGYTF
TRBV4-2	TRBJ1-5	CASSQEVGNHQPQHF
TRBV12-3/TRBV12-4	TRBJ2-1	CASSPAGLGNEQFF
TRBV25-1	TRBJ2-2	CASRAARRSTGELFF
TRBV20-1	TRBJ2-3	CSPVVGLTDTQYF
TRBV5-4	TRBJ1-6	CASSLERNSPLHF
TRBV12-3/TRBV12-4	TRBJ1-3	CATARQGPSQGNTIYF
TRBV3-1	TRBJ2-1	CASRGVGGIHNEQFF
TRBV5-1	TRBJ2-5	CASSLGLTDQETQYF
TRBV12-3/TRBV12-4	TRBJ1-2	CASSPEGNYGYTF
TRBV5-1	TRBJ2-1	CASSSQGGNEQFF
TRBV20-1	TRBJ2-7	CSAWRGSGSYEQYF
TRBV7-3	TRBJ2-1	CASSLLADPYNEQFF
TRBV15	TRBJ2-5	CATSIPTQETQYF
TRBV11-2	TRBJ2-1	CASSSDSTFREFF
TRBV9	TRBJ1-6	CASSVAPGSVRNSPLHF
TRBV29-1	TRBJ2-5	CSVGGAQETQYF
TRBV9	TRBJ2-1	CASSARGSGGYNEQFF
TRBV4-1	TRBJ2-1	CASSQSGLVSYNEQFF
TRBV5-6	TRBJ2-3	CASSVGTGGSTDTQYF
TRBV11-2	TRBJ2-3	CASSLAVSDTQYF
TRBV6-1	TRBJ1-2	CASRTQGSYGYTF
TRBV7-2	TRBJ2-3	CASSLAGLAGVADTQYF
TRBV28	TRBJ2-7	CASTRGTSGPYEQYF
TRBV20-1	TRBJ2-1	CSARGRAFSNEQFF
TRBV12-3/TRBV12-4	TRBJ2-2	CASTKWATGELFF
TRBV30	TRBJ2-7	CAWTIGVGYEQYF
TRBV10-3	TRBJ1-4	CAIGTGTGREKLFF
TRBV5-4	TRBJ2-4	CASSPEGEGTKNIQYF
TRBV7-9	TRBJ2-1	CASSPLPEQFF
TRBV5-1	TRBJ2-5	CASSEGVAGQGLETQYF
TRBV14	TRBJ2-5	CASSQASGWGKETQYF